This T cell receptor (beta chain) was recovered during a study of blood T cell repertoires in COVID-19. About the research overall: The cDNA or gDNA used as material had been derived from T cells, B-cell-depleted T cells, or PBMCs.

Profiled with immunoSEQ multiplex PCR; TCRdb holds only in-frame clones, not every one. The sample comprises around 200,000 clones, about 78% of which are singletons, and roughly 6% rests with the top ten. Germline CDR1 reads SGHRS; CDR2 reads YFSETQ. This CDR3 comprises 14 residues. Trimming shortened V by 8 bases and J by 3 bases, and 17 bases separated the two germline ends. The TCR originated in a woman aged 70-85 years with acute or convalescent COVID-19. The sample consisted of peripheral blood. This chain joins TRBV5-1 and TRBJ1-1; D unclear. The CDR3 bases are TGCGCCAGGGAGACGGTTTACTCTTACACTGAAGCTTTCTTT. Translating it yields CARETVYSYTEAFF.